This entry is about one TCR beta chain. Its matching antigen is unknown. This sample is drawn from a study of T cell responses to AZD1222 COVID-19 vaccine. Study conclusions and caveats: Baseline seropositivity characterized only a handful of AZD1222 recipients. Among the donors, most were white British and more were female, and clonal diversity was possibly underestimated. Per reports, nearly half of all spike-specific TCRs target regions that are unmutated in variants. Increased Spike-specific TCR breadth and depth were observed after two AZD1222 doses.

The CDR3 has 16 residues. V shed 6 bases and J shed 0 bases, with 18 bases lying between them. Per germline, CDR1 MGHDK and CDR2 SYGVNS. The assay was immunoSEQ multiplex PCR, and TCRdb's table has in-frame clones only and misses some. This sample has roughly 42,000 clones; roughly 88% occur once, and the top ten carry roughly 29%. This TCR was sampled from an adult who received the MenACWY meningococcal vaccine as a control. The chain combines TRBV25-1 with TRBJ2-7; D is possibly TRBD2 (6 bases). The sequences come from peripheral blood, collected 28 days after the second dose of the MenACWY control vaccine. In DNA form, the CDR3 reads TGTGCCAGCAGGCCAGCGGGCGTCCTAAACTCCTACGAGCAGTACTTC. Encoded protein: CASRPAGVLNSYEQYF.